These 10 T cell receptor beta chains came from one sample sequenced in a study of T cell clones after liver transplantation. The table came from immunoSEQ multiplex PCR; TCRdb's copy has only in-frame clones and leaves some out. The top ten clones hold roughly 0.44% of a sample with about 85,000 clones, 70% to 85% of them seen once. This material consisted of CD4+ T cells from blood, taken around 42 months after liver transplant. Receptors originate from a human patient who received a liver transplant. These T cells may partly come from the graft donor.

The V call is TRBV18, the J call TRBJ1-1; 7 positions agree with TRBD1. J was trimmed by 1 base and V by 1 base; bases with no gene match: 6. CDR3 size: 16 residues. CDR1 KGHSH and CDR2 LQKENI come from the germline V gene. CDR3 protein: CASSPRPDRANTEAFF. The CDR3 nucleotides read TGTGCCAGCTCACCACGTCCCGACAGGGCGAACACTGAAGCTTTCTTT.

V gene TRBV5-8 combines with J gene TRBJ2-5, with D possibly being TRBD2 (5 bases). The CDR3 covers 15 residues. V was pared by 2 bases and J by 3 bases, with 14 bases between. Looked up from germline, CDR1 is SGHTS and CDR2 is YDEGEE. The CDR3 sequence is CASSFLRTGKETQYF. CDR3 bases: TGTGCCAGCAGCTTCCTCCGGACGGGGAAAGAGACCCAGTACTTC.

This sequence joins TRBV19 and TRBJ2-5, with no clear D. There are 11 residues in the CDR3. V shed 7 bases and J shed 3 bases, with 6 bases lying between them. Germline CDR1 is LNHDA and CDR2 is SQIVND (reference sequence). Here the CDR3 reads CASTSEETQYF. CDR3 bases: TGTGCCAGTACCTCAGAAGAGACCCAGTACTTC.

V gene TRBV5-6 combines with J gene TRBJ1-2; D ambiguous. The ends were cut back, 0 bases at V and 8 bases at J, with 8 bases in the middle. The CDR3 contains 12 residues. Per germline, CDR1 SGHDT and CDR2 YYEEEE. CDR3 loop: CASSLGFLGYTF. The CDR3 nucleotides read TGTGCCAGCAGCTTGGGGTTCTTGGGCTACACCTTC.

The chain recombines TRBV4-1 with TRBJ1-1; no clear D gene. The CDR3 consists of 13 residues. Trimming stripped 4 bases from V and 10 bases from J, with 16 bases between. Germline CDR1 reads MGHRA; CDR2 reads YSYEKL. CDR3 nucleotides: TGCGCCAGCAGCCCCTTAGACACCTTTTTAGCTTTCTTT. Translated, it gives CASSPLDTFLAFF.

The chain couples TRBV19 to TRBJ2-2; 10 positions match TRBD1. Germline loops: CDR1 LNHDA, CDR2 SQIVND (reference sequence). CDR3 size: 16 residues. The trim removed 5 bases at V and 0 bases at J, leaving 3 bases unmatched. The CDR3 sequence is CASSPGQGANTGELFF. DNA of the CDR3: TGTGCCAGTAGTCCAGGACAGGGGGCGAACACCGGGGAGCTGTTTTTT.

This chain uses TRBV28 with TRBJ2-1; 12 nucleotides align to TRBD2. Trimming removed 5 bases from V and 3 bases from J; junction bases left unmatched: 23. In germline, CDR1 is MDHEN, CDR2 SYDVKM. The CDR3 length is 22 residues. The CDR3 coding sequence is TGTGCCAGCAGTGTCGTTAGCGGGCTAGCGGGAGGGCCTAGGACAGGCTACAATGAGCAGTTCTTC. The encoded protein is CASSVVSGLAGGPRTGYNEQFF. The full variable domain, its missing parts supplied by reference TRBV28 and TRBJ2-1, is DVKVTQSSRYLVKRTGEKVFLECVQDMDHENMFWYRQDPGLGLRLIYFSYDVKMKEKGDIPEGYSVSREKKERFSLILESASTNQTSMYLCASSVVSGLAGGPRTGYNEQFFGPGTRLTVL.

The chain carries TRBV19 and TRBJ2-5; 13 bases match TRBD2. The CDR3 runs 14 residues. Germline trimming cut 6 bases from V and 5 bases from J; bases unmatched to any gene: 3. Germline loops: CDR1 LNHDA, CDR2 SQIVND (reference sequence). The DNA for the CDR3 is TGTGCCAGTAGCAGGACTAGCGGGAGTGAGACCCAGTACTTC. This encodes CASSRTSGSETQYF.

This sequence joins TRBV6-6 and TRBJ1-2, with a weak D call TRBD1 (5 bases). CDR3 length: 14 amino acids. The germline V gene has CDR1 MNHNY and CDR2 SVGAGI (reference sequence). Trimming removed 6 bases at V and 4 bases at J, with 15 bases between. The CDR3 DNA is TGTGCCAGCAGCTCCGGGGGGTTGGGCTATGGCTACACCTTC. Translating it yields CASSSGGLGYGYTF.

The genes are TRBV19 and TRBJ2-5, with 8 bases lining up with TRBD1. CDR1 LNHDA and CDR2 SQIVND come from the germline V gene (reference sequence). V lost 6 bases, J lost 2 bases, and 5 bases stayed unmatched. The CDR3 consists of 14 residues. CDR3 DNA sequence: TGTGCCAGTAGCGGCAGACAGGGGCAAGAGACCCAGTACTTC. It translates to CASSGRQGQETQYF.